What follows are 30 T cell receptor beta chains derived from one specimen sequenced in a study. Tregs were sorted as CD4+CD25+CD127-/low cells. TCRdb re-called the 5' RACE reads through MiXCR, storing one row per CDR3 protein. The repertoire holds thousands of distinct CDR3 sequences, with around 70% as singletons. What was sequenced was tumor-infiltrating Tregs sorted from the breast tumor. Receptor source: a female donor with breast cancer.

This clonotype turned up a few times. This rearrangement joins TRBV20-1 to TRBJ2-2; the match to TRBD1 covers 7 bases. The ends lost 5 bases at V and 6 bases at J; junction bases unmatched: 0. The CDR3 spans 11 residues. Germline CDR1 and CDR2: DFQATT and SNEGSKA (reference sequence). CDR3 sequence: CSAGQAGELFF. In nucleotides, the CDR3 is TGCAGTGCTGGACAGGCCGGGGAGCTGTTTTTT.

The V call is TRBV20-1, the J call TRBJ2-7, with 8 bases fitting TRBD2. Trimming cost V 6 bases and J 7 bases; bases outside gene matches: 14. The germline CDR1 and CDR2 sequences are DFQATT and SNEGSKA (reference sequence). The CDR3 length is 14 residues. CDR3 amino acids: CSATNSGARGEQYF. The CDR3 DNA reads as TGCAGTGCGACCAATAGCGGGGCTCGCGGGGAGCAGTACTTC.

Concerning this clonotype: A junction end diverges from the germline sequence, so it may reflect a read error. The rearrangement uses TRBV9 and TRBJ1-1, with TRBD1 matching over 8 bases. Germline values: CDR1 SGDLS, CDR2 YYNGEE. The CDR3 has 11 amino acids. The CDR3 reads CASSVDEGQVF. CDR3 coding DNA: TGTGCCAGCAGCGTAGACGAGGGACAGGTCTTT.

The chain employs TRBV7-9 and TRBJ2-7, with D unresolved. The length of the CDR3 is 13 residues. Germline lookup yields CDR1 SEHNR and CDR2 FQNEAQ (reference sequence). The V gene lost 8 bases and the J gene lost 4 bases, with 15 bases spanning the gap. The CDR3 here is CASSLGLWYEQYF. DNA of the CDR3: TGTGCCAGCTCCCTAGGCCTATGGTACGAGCAGTACTTC.

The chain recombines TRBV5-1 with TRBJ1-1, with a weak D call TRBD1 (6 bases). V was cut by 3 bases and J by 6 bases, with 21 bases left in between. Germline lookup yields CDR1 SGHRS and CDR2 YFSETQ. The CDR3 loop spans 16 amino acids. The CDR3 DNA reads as TGCGCCAGCAGCTCAGGAAGCGGGGGGGGCCGCGCTGAAGCTTTCTTT. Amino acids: CASSSGSGGGRAEAFF.

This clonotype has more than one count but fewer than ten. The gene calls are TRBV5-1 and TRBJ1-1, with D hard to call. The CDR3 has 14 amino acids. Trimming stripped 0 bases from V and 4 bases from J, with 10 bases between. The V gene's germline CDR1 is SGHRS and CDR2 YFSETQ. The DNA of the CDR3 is TGCGCCAGCAGCTTGGGAGTTGATGGCACTGAAGCTTTCTTT. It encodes CASSLGVDGTEAFF.

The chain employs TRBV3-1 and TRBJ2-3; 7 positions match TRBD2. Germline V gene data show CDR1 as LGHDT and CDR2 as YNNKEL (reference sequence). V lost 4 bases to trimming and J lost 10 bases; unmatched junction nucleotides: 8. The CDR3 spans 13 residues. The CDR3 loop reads CASSPRTSGAQYF. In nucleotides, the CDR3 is TGTGCCAGCAGCCCCCGGACTAGTGGTGCGCAGTATTTT.

The CDR3 DNA sequence: TGTGCCAGCAGGGGGAGGGACAGGAGCCTCTATGGCTACACCTTC. Translating it yields CASRGRDRSLYGYTF. The genes are TRBV28 and TRBJ1-2; 8 bases fit TRBD1. J was trimmed by 4 bases and V by 6 bases; bases with no gene match: 10. The V gene's germline CDR1 is MDHEN and CDR2 SYDVKM. The CDR3 contains 15 residues.

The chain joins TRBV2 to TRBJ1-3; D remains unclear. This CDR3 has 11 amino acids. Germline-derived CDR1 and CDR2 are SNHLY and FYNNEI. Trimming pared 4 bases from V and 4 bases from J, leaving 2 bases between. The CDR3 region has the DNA TGTGCCAGCAGTGGGGGAAACACCATATATTTT. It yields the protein CASSGGNTIYF.

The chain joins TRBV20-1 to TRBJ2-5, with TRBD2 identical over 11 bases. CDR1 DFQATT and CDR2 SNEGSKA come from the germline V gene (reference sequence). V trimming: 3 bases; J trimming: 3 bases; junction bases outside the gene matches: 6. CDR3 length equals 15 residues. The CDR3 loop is CSASLAGGLKETQYF. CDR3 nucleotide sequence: TGCAGTGCTAGCCTAGCGGGAGGCCTAAAAGAGACCCAGTACTTC.

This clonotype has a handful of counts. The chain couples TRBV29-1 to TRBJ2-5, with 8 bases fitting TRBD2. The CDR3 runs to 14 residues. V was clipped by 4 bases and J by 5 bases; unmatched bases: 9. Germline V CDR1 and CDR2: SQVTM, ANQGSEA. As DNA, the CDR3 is TGCAGCGTTGTTACAGCGGGAGTGTTGGAGACCCAGTACTTC. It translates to CSVVTAGVLETQYF.

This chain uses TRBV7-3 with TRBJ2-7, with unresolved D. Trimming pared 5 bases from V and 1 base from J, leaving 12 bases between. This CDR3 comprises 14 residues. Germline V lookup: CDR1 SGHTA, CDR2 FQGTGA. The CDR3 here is CASSPGPDSYEQYF. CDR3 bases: TGTGCCAGCAGCCCGGGCCCTGATTCCTACGAGCAGTACTTC.

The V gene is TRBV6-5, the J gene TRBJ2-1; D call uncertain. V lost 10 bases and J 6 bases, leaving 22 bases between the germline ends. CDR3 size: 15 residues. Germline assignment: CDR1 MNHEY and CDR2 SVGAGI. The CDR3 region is CAIKGGVGSSNEQFF. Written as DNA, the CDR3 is TGTGCCATCAAAGGTGGGGTAGGAAGTTCCAATGAGCAGTTCTTC.

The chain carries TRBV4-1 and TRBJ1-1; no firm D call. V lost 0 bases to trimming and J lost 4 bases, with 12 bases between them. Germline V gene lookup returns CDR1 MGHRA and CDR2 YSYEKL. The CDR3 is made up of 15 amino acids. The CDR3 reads CASSQEIRAGTEAFF. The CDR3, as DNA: TGCGCCAGCAGCCAAGAGATAAGGGCTGGCACTGAAGCTTTCTTT.

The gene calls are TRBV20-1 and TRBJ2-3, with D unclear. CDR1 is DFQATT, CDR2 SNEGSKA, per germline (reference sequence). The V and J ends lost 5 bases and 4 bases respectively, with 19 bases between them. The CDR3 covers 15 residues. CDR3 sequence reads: CSARPGTALADTQYF. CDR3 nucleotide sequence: TGCAGTGCTCGGCCAGGTACTGCACTCGCAGATACGCAGTATTTT.

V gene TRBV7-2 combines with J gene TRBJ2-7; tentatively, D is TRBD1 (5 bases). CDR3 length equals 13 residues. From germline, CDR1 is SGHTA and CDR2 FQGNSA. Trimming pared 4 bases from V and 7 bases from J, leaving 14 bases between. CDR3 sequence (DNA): TGTGCCAGCAGCTCTCTCCAGGGCTTTGAGCAGTACTTC. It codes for CASSSLQGFEQYF.

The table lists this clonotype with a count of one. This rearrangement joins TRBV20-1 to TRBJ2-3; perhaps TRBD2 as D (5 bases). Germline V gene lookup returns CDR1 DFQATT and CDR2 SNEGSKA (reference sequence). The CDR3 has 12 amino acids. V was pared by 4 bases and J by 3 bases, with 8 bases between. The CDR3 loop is CSAKLETDTQYF. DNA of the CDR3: TGCAGTGCTAAACTAGAAACAGATACGCAGTATTTT.

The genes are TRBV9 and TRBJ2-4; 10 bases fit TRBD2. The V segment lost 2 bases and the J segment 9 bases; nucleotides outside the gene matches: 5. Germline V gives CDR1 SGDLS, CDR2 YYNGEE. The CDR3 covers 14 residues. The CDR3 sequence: CASSVASGSSIQYF. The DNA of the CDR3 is TGTGCCAGCAGCGTTGCTAGCGGGAGTTCCATTCAGTACTTC.

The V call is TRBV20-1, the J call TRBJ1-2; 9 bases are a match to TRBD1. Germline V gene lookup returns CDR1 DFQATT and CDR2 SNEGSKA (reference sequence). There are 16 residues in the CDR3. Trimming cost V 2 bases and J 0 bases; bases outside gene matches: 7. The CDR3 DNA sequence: TGCAGTGCTAGACTAGACAGGGGGAAGGCTAACTATGGCTACACCTTC. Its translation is CSARLDRGKANYGYTF.

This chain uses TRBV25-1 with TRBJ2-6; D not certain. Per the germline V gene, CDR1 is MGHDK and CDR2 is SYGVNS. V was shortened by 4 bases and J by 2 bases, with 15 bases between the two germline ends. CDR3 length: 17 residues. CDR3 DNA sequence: TGTGCCAGCAGTGTACCGGGTCTTGGCCCTGGGGCCAACGTCCTGACTTTC. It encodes CASSVPGLGPGANVLTF.

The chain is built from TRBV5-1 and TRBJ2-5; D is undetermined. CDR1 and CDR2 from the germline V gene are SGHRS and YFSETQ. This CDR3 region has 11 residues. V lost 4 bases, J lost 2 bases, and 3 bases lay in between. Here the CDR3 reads CASSEQETQYF. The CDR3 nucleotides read TGCGCCAGCAGCGAGCAAGAGACCCAGTACTTC.

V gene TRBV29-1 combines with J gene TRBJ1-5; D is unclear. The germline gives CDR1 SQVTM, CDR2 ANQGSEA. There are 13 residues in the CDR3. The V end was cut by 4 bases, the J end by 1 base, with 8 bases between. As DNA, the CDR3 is TGCAGCGTTGCAGACACGAGCAATCAGCCCCAGCATTTT. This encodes CSVADTSNQPQHF.

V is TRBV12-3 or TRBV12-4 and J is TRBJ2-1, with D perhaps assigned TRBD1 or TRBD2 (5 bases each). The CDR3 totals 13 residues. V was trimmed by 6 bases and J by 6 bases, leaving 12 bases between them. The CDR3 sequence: CASSQGRSNEQFF. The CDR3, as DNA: TGTGCCAGCAGCCAGGGACGGTCCAATGAGCAGTTCTTC.

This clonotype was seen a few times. The CDR3 nucleotides are TGTGCCAGCAGATCGGCGGGGGAGCAGTTCTTC. This gives the protein CASRSAGEQFF. The rearrangement links TRBV28 to TRBJ2-1, with a weak D call TRBD2 (6 bases). Trimming removed 6 bases from V and 10 bases from J, with 10 bases in between. Looked up from germline, CDR1 is MDHEN and CDR2 is SYDVKM. The CDR3 is 11 amino acids. The complete variable domain, with remaining parts taken from reference TRBV28 and TRBJ2-1, reads DVKVTQSSRYLVKRTGEKVFLECVQDMDHENMFWYRQDPGLGLRLIYFSYDVKMKEKGDIPEGYSVSREKKERFSLILESASTNQTSMYLCASRSAGEQFFGPGTRLTVL.

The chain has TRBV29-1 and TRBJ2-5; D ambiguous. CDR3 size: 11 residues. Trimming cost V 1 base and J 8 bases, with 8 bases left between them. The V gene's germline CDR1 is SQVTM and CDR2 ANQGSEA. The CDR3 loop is CSVEGARTQYF. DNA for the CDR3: TGCAGCGTTGAAGGGGCCCGCACCCAGTACTTC.

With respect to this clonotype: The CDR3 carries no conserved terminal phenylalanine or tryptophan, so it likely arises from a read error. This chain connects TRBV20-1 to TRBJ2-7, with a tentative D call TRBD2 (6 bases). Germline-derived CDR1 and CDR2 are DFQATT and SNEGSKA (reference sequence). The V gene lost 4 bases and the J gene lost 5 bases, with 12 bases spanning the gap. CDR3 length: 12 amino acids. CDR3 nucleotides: TGCAGTGCTACCGGGACTTTCAACGAGCAGTACTCC. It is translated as CSATGTFNEQYS.

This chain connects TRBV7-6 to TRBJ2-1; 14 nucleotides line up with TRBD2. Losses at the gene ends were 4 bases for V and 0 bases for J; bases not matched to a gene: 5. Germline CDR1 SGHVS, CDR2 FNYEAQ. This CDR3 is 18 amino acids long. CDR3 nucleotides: TGTGCCAGCAGCTCGAGGACTAGCGGGGGGAACTCCTACAATGAGCAGTTCTTC. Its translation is CASSSRTSGGNSYNEQFF.

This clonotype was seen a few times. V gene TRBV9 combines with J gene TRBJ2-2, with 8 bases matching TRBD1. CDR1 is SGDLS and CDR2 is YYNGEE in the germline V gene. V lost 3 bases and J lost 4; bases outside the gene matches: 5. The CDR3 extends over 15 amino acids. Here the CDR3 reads CASSGSGGVTGELFF. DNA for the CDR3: TGTGCCAGCAGCGGGTCAGGGGGCGTCACCGGGGAGCTGTTTTTT.

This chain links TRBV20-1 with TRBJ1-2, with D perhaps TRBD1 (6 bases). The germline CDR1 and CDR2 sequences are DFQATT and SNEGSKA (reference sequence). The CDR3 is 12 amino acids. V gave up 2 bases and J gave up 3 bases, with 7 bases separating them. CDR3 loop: CSARRQDYGYTF. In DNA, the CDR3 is TGCAGTGCTAGACGACAGGACTATGGCTACACCTTC.

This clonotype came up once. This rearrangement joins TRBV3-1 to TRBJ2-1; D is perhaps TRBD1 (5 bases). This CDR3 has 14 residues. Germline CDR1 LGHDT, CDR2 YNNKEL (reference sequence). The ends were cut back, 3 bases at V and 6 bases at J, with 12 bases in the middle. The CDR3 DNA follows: TGTGCCAGCAGCCAGCCACCCCAGGGCAATGAGCAGTTCTTC. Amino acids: CASSQPPQGNEQFF.